These T cell receptor beta chains were read from a single sample in a study of CD4 T cells in relation to SARS-CoV-2 and coronaviruses. Their cognate antigens are unknown. Using immunoSEQ multiplex PCR, the repertoire was profiled, and TCRdb retains in-frame clones only, with some absent. The table has about 18,000 clones, about 86% seen once. The sample comprised CD4+ T cells from PBMCs, cultured in vitro. These receptors were obtained from a human donor in good health. Both conserved end residues are part of each CDR3. The order of the fields is J gene, D gene, clone size, V gene, CDR3 protein, CDR3 DNA. D genes are given only for firm matches. Size is omitted from some rows. Given values are once, few, many or a class for expanded clones.

j_gene: TRBJ2-4; d_gene: .; abundance: .; v_gene: TRBV5-4; CDR3aa: CASSFKEGAKNIQYF; CDR3nt: TGTGCCAGCAGCTTTAAGGAGGGAGCCAAAAACATTCAGTACTTC
j_gene: TRBJ2-1; d_gene: TRBD2; abundance: .; v_gene: TRBV7-2; CDR3aa: CASSGGLASYNEQFF; CDR3nt: TGTGCCAGCAGCGGTGGACTAGCGTCCTACAATGAGCAGTTCTTC
j_gene: TRBJ2-4; d_gene: .; abundance: .; v_gene: TRBV4-2; CDR3aa: CASSQAQGAKNIQYF; CDR3nt: TGTGCCAGCAGCCAAGCACAGGGAGCCAAAAACATTCAGTACTTC
j_gene: TRBJ1-3; d_gene: TRBD1; abundance: .; v_gene: TRBV6-6; CDR3aa: CASSYTGDYSGNTIYF; CDR3nt: TGTGCCAGCAGTTACACAGGGGACTACTCTGGAAACACCATATATTTT
j_gene: TRBJ2-2; d_gene: .; abundance: .; v_gene: TRBV5-1; CDR3aa: CASSWRASSSAELFF; CDR3nt: TGCGCCAGCAGCTGGAGGGCGTCGTCTTCGGCGGAGCTGTTTTTT
j_gene: TRBJ1-2; d_gene: TRBD1; abundance: .; v_gene: TRBV7-9; CDR3aa: CASSLGDRDGYTF; CDR3nt: TGTGCCAGCAGCTTAGGGGACAGGGATGGCTACACCTTC
j_gene: TRBJ1-1; d_gene: TRBD1; abundance: .; v_gene: TRBV19; CDR3aa: CASSIAGGGNTEAFF; CDR3nt: TGTGCCAGTAGTATAGCAGGGGGGGGGAACACTGAAGCTTTCTTT
j_gene: TRBJ2-7; d_gene: TRBD1; abundance: .; v_gene: TRBV5-4; CDR3aa: CASSHPRQGDSYEQYF; CDR3nt: TGTGCCAGCAGCCACCCTAGACAGGGGGACTCCTACGAGCAGTACTTC
j_gene: TRBJ2-2; d_gene: .; abundance: .; v_gene: TRBV5-1; CDR3aa: CASSLTGLGTGELFF; CDR3nt: TGCGCCAGCAGCTTAACTGGTTTGGGAACCGGGGAGCTGTTTTTT
j_gene: TRBJ1-6; d_gene: .; abundance: .; v_gene: TRBV28; CDR3aa: CASQVLAASRNSPLHF; CDR3nt: TGTGCCAGCCAAGTTTTGGCCGCGTCCCGGAATTCACCCCTCCACTTT
j_gene: TRBJ2-1; d_gene: TRBD2; abundance: .; v_gene: TRBV13; CDR3aa: CASSLLTYRLAASEQFF; CDR3nt: TGTGCCAGCAGCCTCCTGACGTATAGGCTAGCGGCCTCTGAGCAGTTCTTC
j_gene: TRBJ2-2; d_gene: .; abundance: .; v_gene: TRBV5-1; CDR3aa: CASSLARLVRNTGELFF; CDR3nt: TGCGCCAGCAGCTTGGCCCGACTAGTTCGGAACACCGGGGAGCTGTTTTTT
j_gene: TRBJ2-7; d_gene: .; abundance: .; v_gene: TRBV6-5; CDR3aa: CASTEALAGSYEQYF; CDR3nt: TGTGCCAGCACCGAGGCCCTCGCAGGTTCCTACGAGCAGTACTTC
j_gene: TRBJ2-5; d_gene: .; abundance: .; v_gene: TRBV4-1; CDR3aa: CASSRQDSFRETQYF; CDR3nt: TGCGCCAGCAGCCGACAGGACAGCTTTCGAGAGACCCAGTACTTC
j_gene: TRBJ1-1; d_gene: .; abundance: .; v_gene: TRBV6-5; CDR3aa: CATSGQGTEAFF; CDR3nt: TGTGCCACCTCGGGGCAGGGGACTGAAGCTTTCTTT
j_gene: TRBJ1-5; d_gene: .; abundance: .; v_gene: TRBV30; CDR3aa: CAWSNPGNQPQHF; CDR3nt: TGTGCCTGGAGTAATCCTGGGAATCAGCCCCAGCATTTT
j_gene: TRBJ2-5; d_gene: .; abundance: .; v_gene: TRBV3-1/TRBV3-2; CDR3aa: CASSLRVSQETQYF; CDR3nt: TGTGCCAGCAGCTTGCGGGTGTCACAAGAGACCCAGTACTTC
j_gene: TRBJ2-1; d_gene: .; abundance: once; v_gene: TRBV7-2; CDR3aa: CASSYIGGRQFF; CDR3nt: TGTGCCAGCAGCTACATAGGGGGGCGGCAGTTCTTC
j_gene: TRBJ1-2; d_gene: .; abundance: .; v_gene: TRBV4-1; CDR3aa: CASSPGIPRRGYGYTF; CDR3nt: TGCGCCAGCAGCCCAGGGATCCCCCGAAGGGGCTATGGCTACACCTTC
j_gene: TRBJ1-4; d_gene: TRBD1; abundance: once; v_gene: TRBV5-8; CDR3aa: CASSLGTGTEEKLFF; CDR3nt: TGTGCCAGCAGCTTGGGGACAGGGACTGAGGAAAAACTGTTTTTT
j_gene: TRBJ2-7; d_gene: TRBD2; abundance: once; v_gene: TRBV10-3; CDR3aa: CAISDLTSGRLYEQYF; CDR3nt: TGTGCCATCAGTGATCTAACTAGCGGGAGGTTGTACGAGCAGTACTTC
j_gene: TRBJ1-1; d_gene: TRBD1; abundance: .; v_gene: TRBV5-4; CDR3aa: CASSGTTGGGGTEAFF; CDR3nt: TGTGCCAGCAGCGGAACGACAGGGGGCGGGGGGACTGAAGCTTTCTTT
j_gene: TRBJ2-7; d_gene: .; abundance: .; v_gene: TRBV3-1/TRBV3-2; CDR3aa: CASSQVSYEQYF; CDR3nt: TGTGCCAGCAGCCAAGTTTCCTACGAGCAGTACTTC
j_gene: TRBJ1-2; d_gene: TRBD1; abundance: .; v_gene: TRBV19; CDR3aa: CASSTDRVGGYTF; CDR3nt: TGTGCCAGTAGTACGGACAGGGTGGGCGGCTACACCTTC
j_gene: TRBJ2-1; d_gene: TRBD1; abundance: .; v_gene: TRBV5-6; CDR3aa: CASSLWDRGYNEQFF; CDR3nt: TGTGCCAGCAGCTTGTGGGACAGAGGCTACAATGAGCAGTTCTTC
j_gene: TRBJ2-7; d_gene: .; abundance: .; v_gene: TRBV6-5; CDR3aa: CASRDSRAPYEQYF; CDR3nt: TGTGCCAGCAGGGATTCCAGGGCCCCTTACGAGCAGTACTTC
j_gene: TRBJ2-7; d_gene: TRBD1; abundance: .; v_gene: TRBV3-1/TRBV3-2; CDR3aa: CASSRGQGADEQYF; CDR3nt: TGTGCCAGCAGCCGGGGACAGGGGGCTGACGAGCAGTACTTC
j_gene: TRBJ1-6; d_gene: .; abundance: .; v_gene: TRBV5-1; CDR3aa: CASSLESSRNSPLHF; CDR3nt: TGCGCCAGCAGCTTGGAGTCCAGTCGGAATTCACCCCTCCACTTT
j_gene: TRBJ1-2; d_gene: .; abundance: .; v_gene: TRBV5-1; CDR3aa: CASSLTGDYGYTF; CDR3nt: TGCGCCAGCAGCTTAACTGGGGACTATGGCTACACCTTC
j_gene: TRBJ1-1; d_gene: TRBD1; abundance: once; v_gene: TRBV7-2; CDR3aa: CASATSWGTGENTEAFF; CDR3nt: TGTGCCAGCGCCACCTCCTGGGGGACAGGTGAGAACACTGAAGCTTTCTTT
j_gene: TRBJ1-2; d_gene: .; abundance: once; v_gene: TRBV10-3; CDR3aa: CAISEWGGNYGYTF; CDR3nt: TGTGCCATCAGTGAATGGGGGGGCAACTATGGCTACACCTTC
j_gene: TRBJ1-3; d_gene: .; abundance: .; v_gene: TRBV2; CDR3aa: CASSIQAARGNTIYF; CDR3nt: TGTGCCAGCAGTATACAGGCGGCTCGTGGAAACACCATATATTTT
j_gene: TRBJ1-4; d_gene: .; abundance: .; v_gene: TRBV7-9; CDR3aa: CASSLGLGPNEKLFF; CDR3nt: TGTGCCAGCAGCCTGGGGCTTGGGCCTAATGAAAAACTGTTTTTT
j_gene: TRBJ1-5; d_gene: .; abundance: few; v_gene: TRBV7-9; CDR3aa: CASSPTPQQSQPQHF; CDR3nt: TGTGCCAGCAGCCCAACCCCGCAACAGAGCCAGCCCCAGCATTTT
j_gene: TRBJ2-7; d_gene: TRBD1; abundance: once; v_gene: TRBV27; CDR3aa: CASSLQVQGAYEQYF; CDR3nt: TGTGCCAGCAGTTTACAAGTACAGGGGGCCTACGAGCAGTACTTC
j_gene: TRBJ2-1; d_gene: TRBD2; abundance: .; v_gene: TRBV7-8; CDR3aa: CASSLNRLAGVRNEQFF; CDR3nt: TGTGCCAGCAGCTTAAATCGACTAGCGGGAGTTCGGAATGAGCAGTTCTTC
j_gene: TRBJ2-7; d_gene: TRBD2; abundance: .; v_gene: TRBV4-1; CDR3aa: CASSQDRVREREQYF; CDR3nt: TGCGCCAGCAGCCAAGACCGGGTGCGGGAGCGTGAGCAGTACTTC
j_gene: TRBJ2-7; d_gene: .; abundance: few; v_gene: TRBV7-2; CDR3aa: CASSLYGSSHEQYF; CDR3nt: TGTGCCAGCAGCTTATATGGATCCTCCCACGAGCAGTACTTC
j_gene: TRBJ2-2; d_gene: .; abundance: .; v_gene: TRBV10-3; CDR3aa: CAISEMTASTGELFF; CDR3nt: TGTGCCATCAGTGAGATGACAGCTTCCACCGGGGAGCTGTTTTTT
j_gene: TRBJ2-1; d_gene: .; abundance: .; v_gene: TRBV9; CDR3aa: CASSVRQASYNEQFF; CDR3nt: TGTGCCAGCAGCGTAAGACAGGCCTCCTACAATGAGCAGTTCTTC
j_gene: TRBJ2-7; d_gene: .; abundance: .; v_gene: TRBV6-5; CDR3aa: CASSYKAEGYEQYF; CDR3nt: TGTGCCAGCAGTTACAAGGCCGAGGGCTACGAGCAGTACTTC
j_gene: TRBJ2-3; d_gene: .; abundance: .; v_gene: TRBV2; CDR3aa: CASSGATASTDTQYF; CDR3nt: TGTGCCAGCAGCGGGGCGACAGCTAGCACAGATACGCAGTATTTT
j_gene: TRBJ1-4; d_gene: .; abundance: .; v_gene: TRBV7-9; CDR3aa: CASSLSEPGEKLFF; CDR3nt: TGTGCCAGCAGCTTAAGCGAACCGGGTGAAAAACTGTTTTTT
j_gene: TRBJ1-2; d_gene: TRBD1; abundance: .; v_gene: TRBV7-8; CDR3aa: CASSQVSGTALYGYTF; CDR3nt: TGTGCCAGCAGCCAAGTTTCCGGGACAGCACTTTATGGCTACACCTTC
j_gene: TRBJ2-5; d_gene: .; abundance: .; v_gene: TRBV2; CDR3aa: CASSEAGRGQETQYF; CDR3nt: TGTGCCAGCAGTGAAGCGGGGCGGGGGCAGGAGACCCAGTACTTC
j_gene: TRBJ2-3; d_gene: .; abundance: once; v_gene: TRBV6-1; CDR3aa: CASSEVGGVVGTQYF; CDR3nt: TGTGCCAGCAGTGAAGTGGGCGGCGTGGTTGGTACGCAGTATTTT
j_gene: TRBJ2-7; d_gene: .; abundance: .; v_gene: TRBV12-3/TRBV12-4; CDR3aa: CASSLEGARGYF; CDR3nt: TGTGCCAGCAGTTTAGAAGGGGCCCGGGGGTACTTC
j_gene: TRBJ1-2; d_gene: .; abundance: .; v_gene: TRBV7-9; CDR3aa: CASSGQLNYGYTF; CDR3nt: TGTGCCAGCAGCGGACAGCTTAACTATGGCTACACCTTC
j_gene: TRBJ1-3; d_gene: TRBD1; abundance: .; v_gene: TRBV27; CDR3aa: CASRGQGSGNTIYF; CDR3nt: TGTGCCAGCAGGGGACAGGGCTCTGGAAACACCATATATTTT
j_gene: TRBJ2-5; d_gene: .; abundance: .; v_gene: TRBV10-3; CDR3aa: CAISEWGEETQYF; CDR3nt: TGTGCCATCAGTGAATGGGGGGAGGAGACCCAGTACTTC
j_gene: TRBJ1-6; d_gene: TRBD1; abundance: .; v_gene: TRBV6-5; CDR3aa: CASLQGAFSPLHF; CDR3nt: TGTGCCAGCTTGCAGGGGGCGTTTTCACCCCTCCACTTT
j_gene: TRBJ1-3; d_gene: .; abundance: .; v_gene: TRBV30; CDR3aa: CAWSPTNSGNTIYF; CDR3nt: TGTGCCTGGAGTCCTACAAACTCTGGAAACACCATATATTTT
j_gene: TRBJ2-3; d_gene: TRBD2; abundance: .; v_gene: TRBV6-1; CDR3aa: CASSEQLAGDTQYF; CDR3nt: TGTGCCAGCAGTGAACAGCTAGCGGGAGATACGCAGTATTTT
j_gene: TRBJ1-1; d_gene: .; abundance: .; v_gene: TRBV5-4; CDR3aa: CASSLKGGNTEAFF; CDR3nt: TGTGCCAGCAGCCTCAAGGGTGGGAACACTGAAGCTTTCTTT
j_gene: TRBJ2-2; d_gene: .; abundance: .; v_gene: TRBV7-6; CDR3aa: CASSPKTEGTGELFF; CDR3nt: TGTGCCAGCAGCCCAAAGACGGAGGGCACCGGGGAGCTGTTTTTT
j_gene: TRBJ1-2; d_gene: .; abundance: .; v_gene: TRBV5-6; CDR3aa: CASSLTENYGYTF; CDR3nt: TGTGCCAGCAGCTTGACAGAAAACTATGGCTACACCTTC
j_gene: TRBJ2-7; d_gene: TRBD1; abundance: few; v_gene: TRBV7-8; CDR3aa: CATRDRERYEQYF; CDR3nt: TGTGCCACCCGAGACAGGGAGAGATACGAGCAGTACTTC
j_gene: TRBJ2-5; d_gene: TRBD1; abundance: .; v_gene: TRBV3-1/TRBV3-2; CDR3aa: CASSPTGEETQYF; CDR3nt: TGTGCCAGCAGTCCTACAGGGGAAGAGACCCAGTACTTC